This TCR beta chain was documented in a study of cytomegalovirus exposure and HLA in healthy donors. Findings of the study overall: The study put roughly 160 TCR beta chains on its list as cytomegalovirus-associated.

CDR1 and CDR2 (germline): LNHDA, SQIVND (reference sequence). There are 12 residues in the CDR3. V lost 3 bases and J 9 bases, leaving 11 bases between the germline ends. PCR was performed using 60 Vbeta and 13 Jbeta primers. Profiling relied on immunoSEQ multiplex PCR, and the TCRdb table lists in-frame clones only, not all of them. This sample yields under 50,000 clones, of which 66% are seen a single time; around 18% belongs to the top ten. This clone was seen only a few times. The target antigen is unknown. This TCR derives from a man in his forties or fifties in good health and CMV-seropositive. Sequenced input: PBMCs. The chain recombines TRBV19 with TRBJ1-1, with TRBD1 as a possible D gene (5 bases). The CDR3 reads CASSMGRGKAFF. In nucleotides, the CDR3 is TGTGCCAGTAGTATGGGGCGGGGAAAAGCTTTCTTT.